This passage covers 22 T cell receptor beta chains from one sample sequenced in a study of beta chain features in type 1 diabetes. Reverse transcribing all isolated RNA meant expressed TCRB transcripts were sequenced. This table comes from immunoSEQ multiplex PCR, and its TCRdb copy is limited to in-frame clones, with some not included. Of fewer than 250,000 clones detected, approximately 70% appear once; the ten largest clones hold approximately 0.053%. The sample was naive CD4+ T cells from blood. The source of these receptors is a man under 40 in good health.

V gene TRBV25-1 combines with J gene TRBJ1-6; 7 bases fit TRBD1. Germline assignment: CDR1 MGHDK and CDR2 SYGVNS. Trimming took 2 bases from V and 8 from J; bases not matched to a gene: 0. CDR3 length: 13 residues. The CDR3 loop reads CASSEDRDSPLHF. In DNA form, the CDR3 reads TGTGCCAGCAGTGAAGACAGGGATTCACCCCTCCACTTT.

The table lists this clone with a few counts. The chain couples TRBV30 to TRBJ1-2; D ambiguous. CDR1 is GTSNPN and CDR2 is SVGIG in the germline V gene (reference sequence). Trimming removed 0 bases from V and 4 bases from J, with 9 bases in between. This CDR3 is 13 amino acids long. The CDR3 DNA reads as TGTGCCTGGAGTGTACTCGTCGCCTATGGCTACACCTTC. As protein: CAWSVLVAYGYTF.

Concerning this clone itself: Other DNA sequences in the same sample also yield this CDR3. The chain joins TRBV20-1 to TRBJ1-1, with D perhaps TRBD1 (5 bases). The CDR3 is 11 residues long. Germline V gene sequence: CDR1 DFQATT, CDR2 SNEGSKA (reference sequence). Deletions cut 6 bases from V and 3 bases from J, with 8 bases between. CDR3 sequence: CSARGDTEAFF. CDR3 nucleotides: TGCAGTGCACGGGGGGACACTGAAGCTTTCTTT.

J is TRBJ2-3 and V is TRBV7-2; 8 bases agree with TRBD2. V was pared by 2 bases and J by 8 bases, with 6 bases of the junction left unmatched. CDR1 and CDR2 from the germline V gene are SGHTA and FQGNSA. This CDR3 is built from 14 residues. The CDR3 sequence: CASSLTREGRTQYF. The CDR3 DNA follows: TGTGCCAGCAGCTTAACTCGGGAGGGTCGTACGCAGTATTTT.

This clone showed up just a few times. The rearrangement uses TRBV4-1 and TRBJ2-7; 9 nucleotides line up with TRBD2. Germline V gives CDR1 MGHRA, CDR2 YSYEKL. The CDR3 has 17 residues. With 0 bases clipped from V and 3 bases from J, the junction kept 9 bases outside the gene matches. For the CDR3, the DNA is TGCGCCAGCAGCCAAGACGGTAGTAGCGGGAGTTTCTACGAGCAGTACTTC. This encodes CASSQDGSSGSFYEQYF.

V is TRBV7-9 and J is TRBJ2-1; D might be TRBD2 (6 bases). The V end lost 5 bases, the J end lost 9 bases, and 14 bases lay between the germline ends. The CDR3 loop spans 13 amino acids. The germline CDR1 and CDR2 sequences are SEHNR and FQNEAQ (reference sequence). The CDR3 bases are TGTGCCAGCAGCGCCACTAGCTGGGGTGAGCAGTTCTTC. As protein: CASSATSWGEQFF.

Note on this clone: Other DNA sequences of this sample code for an identical CDR3. The genes are TRBV29-1 and TRBJ1-1, with D uncertain. Trimming took 4 bases from V and 1 from J, leaving 4 bases between them. This CDR3 region has 11 residues. Germline loops: CDR1 SQVTM, CDR2 ANQGSEA. The CDR3 loop reads CSVAKNTEAFF. CDR3 in DNA: TGCAGCGTTGCTAAGAACACTGAAGCTTTCTTT.

This clone was seen a few times. The genes are TRBV11-3 and TRBJ2-3, with a weak D call TRBD1 (5 bases). The length of the CDR3 is 15 residues. The germline CDR1 and CDR2 sequences are SGHNT and YENEEA. The ends were cut back, 1 base at V and 2 bases at J, with 10 bases in the middle. For the CDR3, the DNA is TGTGCCAGCAGCTTAGGGAAAGGGGCCACAGATACGCAGTATTTT. As protein: CASSLGKGATDTQYF.

To note about this clone: This sample includes further DNA sequences coding for the same CDR3. The chain recombines TRBV20-1 with TRBJ2-7; a possible D gene is TRBD1 (5 bases). CDR3 length equals 11 residues. With 3 bases removed from V and 2 bases from J, the gap between germline ends came to 5 bases. Germline values: CDR1 DFQATT, CDR2 SNEGSKA (reference sequence). CDR3 sequence: CSARDTYEQYF. The CDR3 DNA sequence: TGCAGTGCTAGGGACACCTACGAGCAGTACTTC.

This clone was counted once. The genes are TRBV20-1 and TRBJ2-7; D may be TRBD1 (5 bases). This CDR3 has 11 amino acids. Trimming left V 0 bases short and J 10 bases short, with 10 bases between. Germline V gene sequence: CDR1 DFQATT, CDR2 SNEGSKA (reference sequence). In DNA, the CDR3 is TGCAGTGCTAGAGACAGGGTTGAACAGTACTTC. This translates into CSARDRVEQYF.

This clone has a single count. The chain carries TRBV10-3 and TRBJ2-5; D ambiguous. V lost 2 bases and J lost 3, with 4 bases in between. The CDR3 has 12 residues. Germline values: CDR1 ENHRY, CDR2 SYGVKD. The DNA of the CDR3 is TGTGCCATCAGTGAGAGGGAAGAGACCCAGTACTTC. Translating it yields CAISEREETQYF.

This clone showed up just a few times. The sample holds other DNA sequences that translate to the same CDR3. The chain recombines TRBV30 with TRBJ2-1; D is perhaps TRBD1 (6 bases). The CDR3 loop spans 13 amino acids. The V end was cut by 0 bases, the J end by 6 bases, with 9 bases between. CDR1 is GTSNPN and CDR2 is SVGIG in the germline V gene (reference sequence). CDR3 coding DNA: TGTGCCTGGAGTGTAGGACAGAGCAATGAGCAGTTCTTC. Amino acid sequence: CAWSVGQSNEQFF. The variable domain in full, with the rest retrieved from reference TRBV30 and TRBJ2-1, is SQTIHQWPATLVQPVGSPLSLECTVEGTSNPNLYWYRQAAGRGLQLLFYSVGIGQISSEVPQNLSASRPQDRQFILSSKKLLLSDSGFYLCAWSVGQSNEQFFGPGTRLTVL.

The chain employs TRBV30 and TRBJ1-5; maybe TRBD1 (5 bases). The V and J ends lost 2 bases and 1 base respectively, with 12 bases between them. The CDR3 extends over 15 amino acids. Germline V lookup: CDR1 GTSNPN, CDR2 SVGIG (reference sequence). The CDR3 DNA is TGTGCCTGGAGTCTACAGGAGATAAGCAATCAGCCCCAGCATTTT. This codes for CAWSLQEISNQPQHF.

This rearrangement joins TRBV19 to TRBJ2-5; 8 positions match TRBD1. J was trimmed by 5 bases and V by 2 bases; bases with no gene match: 7. Germline assignment: CDR1 LNHDA and CDR2 SQIVND (reference sequence). The CDR3 contains 15 residues. The CDR3: CASSISAGGVETQYF. The CDR3 region has the DNA TGTGCCAGTAGTATAAGCGCAGGGGGCGTCGAGACCCAGTACTTC.

This chain uses TRBV9 with TRBJ2-2; either TRBD1 or TRBD2 may supply D (6 bases each). Trimming took off 4 bases at V and 0 bases at J, with 19 bases between the two ends. Germline values: CDR1 SGDLS, CDR2 YYNGEE. The CDR3 contains 18 residues. CDR3 loop: CASSPNGGLLSNTGELFF. The DNA for the CDR3 is TGTGCCAGCAGCCCTAACGGGGGCCTACTTTCGAACACCGGGGAGCTGTTTTTT.

The rearrangement joins TRBV7-9 to TRBJ2-1, with 8 bases lining up with TRBD1. CDR1 is SEHNR, CDR2 FQNEAQ, per germline (reference sequence). CDR3 length: 14 amino acids. V trimming: 3 bases; J trimming: 2 bases; junction bases outside the gene matches: 0. CDR3 residues: CASSLGQAYNEQFF. The CDR3 DNA follows: TGTGCCAGCAGCTTGGGACAGGCCTACAATGAGCAGTTCTTC.

A single count supports this clone. The V and J genes are TRBV5-4 and TRBJ2-7; no clear D gene. The ends were cut back, 4 bases at V and 3 bases at J, with 8 bases in the middle. The CDR3 is made up of 12 amino acids. The germline V gene encodes CDR1 SGHNT and CDR2 YYREEE (reference sequence). CDR3 loop: CASSVQSYEQYF. CDR3 in DNA: TGTGCCAGCAGCGTGCAAAGCTACGAGCAGTACTTC. Complete variable domain (other parts from reference TRBV5-4 and TRBJ2-7): ETGVTQSPTHLIKTRGQQVTLRCSSQSGHNTVSWYQQALGQGPQFIFQYYREEENGRGNFPPRFSGLQFPNYSSELNVNALELDDSALYLCASSVQSYEQYFGPGTRLTVT.

The chain links TRBV30 to TRBJ1-5, with 9 bases identical to TRBD1. The CDR3 sequence is 15 residues long. Looked up from germline, CDR1 is GTSNPN and CDR2 is SVGIG (reference sequence). V was pared by 2 bases and J by 3 bases, with 5 bases of the junction left unmatched. Here the CDR3 DNA reads TGTGCCTGGAGTACCCTACAGGGGGCCAATCAGCCCCAGCATTTT. Amino acids: CAWSTLQGANQPQHF.

The chain combines TRBV5-1 with TRBJ2-5; D is unresolved. Germline loops: CDR1 SGHRS, CDR2 YFSETQ. The germline V and J ends were trimmed by 1 base and 5 bases, with 6 bases remaining between them. The CDR3 is 12 amino acids. This chain's CDR3 is CASSLPRETQYF. CDR3 nucleotide sequence: TGCGCCAGCAGCTTGCCGCGGGAGACCCAGTACTTC.

The rearrangement uses TRBV29-1 and TRBJ2-5; D is perhaps TRBD1 or TRBD2 (5 bases each). V lost 2 bases and J lost 4, with 11 bases in between. Germline V gene sequence: CDR1 SQVTM, CDR2 ANQGSEA. This CDR3 has 13 residues. CDR3 sequence (DNA): TGCAGCGTTGAATTTGAGGGACGAGAGACCCAGTACTTC. The encoded protein is CSVEFEGRETQYF.

On this clone itself: The same CDR3 can be traced to other DNA sequences in this sample. The chain employs TRBV30 and TRBJ2-7; D gene ambiguous. The CDR3 sequence is 12 residues long. The V and J ends lost 0 bases and 1 base respectively, with 4 bases between them. Looked up from germline, CDR1 is GTSNPN and CDR2 is SVGIG (reference sequence). This CDR3 reads CAWSVGSYEQYF. The CDR3 DNA sequence: TGTGCCTGGAGTGTAGGGTCCTACGAGCAGTACTTC.

This clone was counted between two and nine times. This chain connects TRBV29-1 to TRBJ2-7, with D perhaps being TRBD1 or TRBD2 (5 bases each). Trimming took 5 bases from V and 5 from J, leaving 13 bases between them. Germline CDR1 and CDR2: SQVTM and ANQGSEA. The CDR3 runs to 12 residues. DNA of the CDR3: TGCAGCGTTACTGAGGGGCTCAACGAGCAGTACTTC. This codes for CSVTEGLNEQYF.